These T cell receptor beta chains were read from a single sample in a study of Graves' ophthalmopathy and Graves' hyperthyroidism. TCRdb re-analysed the multiplex PCR reads in MiXCR, keeping a single row per CDR3 protein. Of 560,000 or so distinct CDR3 sequences listed, under 40% are singletons. Specimen: peripheral blood or thyroid tissue (not recorded which). Receptors originate from an adult man with Graves' hyperthyroidism. CDR3s include the opening cysteine and the closing phenylalanine or tryptophan. The D gene is left open where the match is weak. Size tells how often a clone was seen (once, few, many) or the class of an expanded clone, and some rows leave it out.

V gene	D gene	J gene	CDR3 length	clone size	CDR3 protein	CDR3 DNA
TRBV10-3	TRBD1	TRBJ1-5	16	once	CAIRGTGLMINQPQHF	TGTGCCATCAGGGGGACAGGGCTCATGATCAATCAGCCCCAGCATTTT
TRBV11-2	-	TRBJ1-2	14	many	CASSSGHVNYGYTF	TGTGCCAGCAGCTCAGGACACGTTAACTATGGCTACACCTTC
TRBV12-3/TRBV12-4	-	TRBJ1-6	13	many	CASRVGWGSPLHF	TGTGCCAGCCGGGTGGGGTGGGGTTCACCCCTCCACTTT
TRBV9	-	TRBJ2-5	14	many	CASSGAGLQETQYF	TGTGCCAGCAGCGGGGCGGGGCTCCAAGAGACCCAGTACTTC
TRBV5-4	-	TRBJ2-1	18	-	CASSLAIGGSSANNEQFF	TGTGCCAGCAGCTTGGCAATAGGAGGGTCGTCGGCCAACAATGAGCAGTTCTTC
TRBV29-1	TRBD1	TRBJ2-2	15	once	CSALTGTGDTGELFF	TGCAGCGCCCTAACCGGGACAGGAGACACCGGGGAGCTGTTTTTT
TRBV2	TRBD2	TRBJ2-5	15	-	CSARREGGGPETQYF	TGCAGTGCTCGGCGGGAGGGGGGCGGACCGGAGACCCAGTACTTC
TRBV7-9	TRBD1	TRBJ1-6	15	-	CASSRGTGNNPPLHF	TGTGCCAGCAGCAGGGGGACAGGGAATAATCCACCCCTCCACTTT
TRBV12-3/TRBV12-4	TRBD1	TRBJ2-5	15	once	CASSLDRGLYQPQYF	TGTGCCAGCAGTTTGGACAGGGGATTGTATCAGCCCCAGTACTTC
TRBV24-1	-	TRBJ2-1	17	-	CATSDQSTSGTGDEQFF	TGTGCCACCAGTGATCAGTCGACTAGCGGGACAGGGGATGAGCAGTTCTTC
TRBV2	-	TRBJ1-1	11	many	CASSEAAEAFF	TGTGCCAGCAGTGAAGCGGCTGAAGCTTTCTTT
TRBV15	-	TRBJ2-2	13	-	CATSRDRPGELFF	TGTGCCACCAGCAGAGATCGGCCAGGGGAGCTGTTTTTT
TRBV12-3/TRBV12-4	-	TRBJ2-5	18	few	CASSLSGIGTPSEETQYF	TGTGCCAGCAGTTTATCTGGAATCGGAACTCCATCGGAAGAGACCCAGTACTTC
TRBV12-3/TRBV12-4	TRBD1	TRBJ1-6	14	many	CASRRQGINSPLHF	TGTGCCAGCAGACGACAGGGGATCAATTCACCCCTCCACTTT
TRBV12-3/TRBV12-4	TRBD2	TRBJ2-7	15	-	CASSLNRGGAGEQYF	TGTGCCAGCAGTTTGAATCGCGGGGGGGCAGGCGAGCAGTACTTC
TRBV24-1	-	TRBJ2-3	17	-	CATSDDRQAGSPDTQYF	TGTGCCACCAGTGATGATAGACAGGCAGGGAGTCCAGATACGCAGTATTTT
TRBV19	-	TRBJ2-1	15	-	CASSLGPKSYNEQFF	TGTGCCAGTAGTCTGGGACCGAAGTCCTACAATGAGCAGTTCTTC
TRBV7-2	-	TRBJ2-2	19	-	CASSLAGTEVNFFTGELFF	TGTGCCAGCAGCTTAGCCGGGACCGAGGTTAATTTCTTCACCGGGGAGCTGTTTTTT
TRBV29-1	TRBD2	TRBJ2-1	15	-	CSVGTSGRSMEEQFF	TGCAGCGTTGGGACTAGCGGGAGGTCCATGGAGGAGCAGTTCTTC
TRBV9	-	TRBJ1-3	15	few	CASSVHQGNGNTIYF	TGTGCCAGCAGCGTGCACCAGGGTAATGGAAACACCATATATTTT
TRBV12-3/TRBV12-4	-	TRBJ2-6	14	many	CASREGAGANVLTF	TGTGCCAGCAGGGAGGGGGCTGGGGCCAACGTCCTGACTTTC
TRBV5-1	-	TRBJ1-5	17	many	CASSLDLNSAVYQPQHF	TGTGCCAGCAGCTTGGATCTCAACAGCGCCGTTTATCAGCCCCAGCATTTT
TRBV7-8	-	TRBJ2-7	12	many	CASSANSYEQYF	TGTGCCAGCAGCGCCAACTCCTACGAGCAGTACTTC
TRBV25-1	TRBD1	TRBJ2-7	15	-	CASSGAGTASHEQYF	TGTGCCAGCAGTGGAGCCGGGACAGCGTCCCACGAGCAGTACTTC
TRBV7-7	TRBD1	TRBJ2-5	16	few	CASSLGQGGFGETQYF	TGTGCTAGCAGCTTGGGACAGGGAGGGTTTGGAGAGACCCAGTACTTC
TRBV20-1	-	TRBJ1-1	13	few	CSATQGGDTEAFF	TGCAGTGCTACACAGGGAGGGGACACTGAAGCTTTCTTT
TRBV4-1	TRBD1	TRBJ1-2	15	many	CASSQWTGKDYGYTF	TGCGCCAGCAGCCAATGGACAGGGAAGGACTATGGCTACACCTTC
TRBV9	-	TRBJ1-1	16	many	CASSTEMGPPNTEAFF	TGTGCCAGCAGCACCGAGATGGGACCCCCGAACACTGAAGCTTTCTTT
TRBV2	TRBD1	TRBJ2-7	11	-	CASSPTGEQYF	TGTGCCAGCAGTCCGACAGGGGAGCAGTACTTC
TRBV20-1	-	TRBJ1-1	14	many	CSARDLGWGTEAFF	TGCAGTGCTAGAGATCTGGGGTGGGGTACTGAAGCTTTCTTT
TRBV6-5	TRBD1	TRBJ1-1	15	few	CASRYAGTGNTEAFF	TGTGCCAGCAGATACGCCGGGACAGGGAACACTGAAGCTTTCTTT
TRBV29-1	TRBD1	TRBJ2-5	12	-	CSTVDRIETQYF	TGCAGCACCGTGGACAGGATAGAGACCCAGTACTTC
TRBV12-3/TRBV12-4	-	TRBJ1-1	15	-	CASSLGLSTLSEAFF	TGTGCCAGCAGTTTAGGTCTATCCACCCTGAGTGAAGCTTTCTTT
TRBV7-9	TRBD2	TRBJ2-3	16	-	CASSEGASGTTDTQYF	TGTGCCAGCTCCGAAGGGGCTAGCGGGACGACAGATACGCAGTATTTT
TRBV12-3/TRBV12-4	-	TRBJ2-1	13	few	CASSIPLGTEQFF	TGTGCCAGCAGTATCCCCCTCGGGACGGAGCAGTTCTTC
TRBV10-3	-	TRBJ1-2	13	-	CAISATGPYGYTF	TGTGCCATCAGTGCCACGGGGCCCTATGGCTACACCTTC
TRBV7-9	-	TRBJ2-1	15	-	CASSSTLVQGNEQFF	TGTGCCAGCAGCTCCACGTTAGTACAAGGGAATGAGCAGTTCTTC
TRBV29-1	-	TRBJ1-2	14	-	CSVKGGLDSYGYTF	TGCAGCGTTAAGGGAGGCCTTGACAGCTATGGCTACACCTTC
TRBV7-2	-	TRBJ1-6	14	many	CATAGRGRGSPLHF	TGTGCCACCGCGGGCAGGGGAAGAGGTTCACCCCTCCACTTT
TRBV7-6	TRBD1	TRBJ2-7	15	many	CASSLPGTGESEQYF	TGTGCCAGCAGTCTACCCGGGACAGGGGAATCCGAGCAGTACTTC